Below are 18 T cell receptor beta chains sequenced from a single sample in a study of blood T cell repertoires in COVID-19. Some clones are missing from TCRdb's copy, which holds only in-frame ones; the method was immunoSEQ multiplex PCR. The table has roughly 79,000 clones, roughly 90% seen once. Sequencing was carried out using peripheral blood. The receptors here all came from a man aged 50 to 60 with active COVID-19.

The chain combines TRBV9 with TRBJ2-1; tentative D call: TRBD1 (5 bases). CDR1 is SGDLS and CDR2 is YYNGEE in the germline V gene. V lost 4 bases and J 0 bases, leaving 11 bases between the germline ends. This CDR3 spans 15 amino acids. CDR3 sequence reads: CASSPGQSSYNEQFF. In nucleotides, the CDR3 is TGTGCCAGCAGCCCTGGACAAAGCTCCTACAATGAGCAGTTCTTC. The full variable domain, with the rest looked up from reference TRBV9 and TRBJ2-1, is DSGVTQTPKHLITATGQRVTLRCSPRSGDLSVYWYQQSLDQGLQFLIQYYNGEERAKGNILERFSAQQFPDLHSELNLSSLELGDSALYFCASSPGQSSYNEQFFGPGTRLTVL.

The chain uses TRBV15 and TRBJ1-6; TRBD1 agrees at 8 bases. This CDR3 region has 13 residues. Losses at the gene ends were 8 bases for V and 10 bases for J; bases not matched to a gene: 7. CDR1 and CDR2 from the germline V gene are LNHNV and YYDKDF (reference sequence). The CDR3: CATRGTGSSPLHF. CDR3 DNA: TGTGCCACCCGCGGGACAGGATCCTCACCCCTCCACTTT.

J is TRBJ1-1 and V is TRBV24-1; 7 bases agree with TRBD1. The CDR3 is made up of 18 amino acids. V was pared by 4 bases and J by 4 bases, with 17 bases of the junction left unmatched. Germline CDR1 and CDR2: KGHDR and SFDVKD. CDR3 nucleotides: TGTGCCACCAGTGACGGCGGAATCACAGGGGACCGGGGCACTGAAGCTTTCTTT. Its translation is CATSDGGITGDRGTEAFF.

This chain joins TRBV19 and TRBJ2-7, with 10 bases fitting TRBD1. CDR1 and CDR2 (germline): LNHDA, SQIVND (reference sequence). The ends lost 3 bases at V and 2 bases at J; junction bases unmatched: 4. The CDR3 length is 15 residues. The CDR3 region is CASSIGTGEAYEQYF. CDR3 DNA sequence: TGTGCCAGTAGTATCGGGACAGGGGAGGCCTACGAGCAGTACTTC.

This rearrangement joins TRBV15 to TRBJ1-1; 7 bases are a match to TRBD1. Per germline, CDR1 LNHNV and CDR2 YYDKDF (reference sequence). This CDR3 is 16 amino acids long. V gave up 0 bases and J gave up 0 bases; unmatched junction bases: 4. CDR3 protein: CATSRETGAMNTEAFF. For the CDR3, the DNA is TGTGCCACCAGCAGAGAAACAGGGGCGATGAACACTGAAGCTTTCTTT.

This clone came up once. J is TRBJ1-4 and V is TRBV28; the match to TRBD1 covers 7 bases. Unmatched junction bases numbered 8, after V lost 5 bases and J lost 5 bases. Germline V gene lookup returns CDR1 MDHEN and CDR2 SYDVKM. The CDR3 extends over 15 amino acids. Written as DNA, the CDR3 is TGTGCCAGCAGTCCCCAACAGGGGATGAATGAAAAACTGTTTTTT. It is translated as CASSPQQGMNEKLFF.

The V gene is TRBV5-4, the J gene TRBJ1-4; perhaps TRBD1 as D (5 bases). The CDR3 has 14 amino acids. Germline V gene data show CDR1 as SGHNT and CDR2 as YYREEE (reference sequence). Between the trimmed V and J ends, which lost 4 bases and 8 bases, there was a span of 15 bases. The CDR3 protein is CASSGGVEPEKLFF. The CDR3 DNA reads as TGTGCCAGCAGCGGGGGGGTAGAACCAGAAAAACTGTTTTTT.

The V and J genes are TRBV7-2 and TRBJ2-5; TRBD2 matches 9 bases. The CDR3 extends over 16 amino acids. V gave up 3 bases and J gave up 5 bases; unmatched junction bases: 10. The germline gives CDR1 SGHTA, CDR2 FQGNSA. This CDR3 is CASSFVAGGLWETQYF. CDR3 nucleotide sequence: TGTGCCAGCAGCTTCGTTGCGGGAGGGCTGTGGGAGACCCAGTACTTC.

The rearrangement uses TRBV10-3 and TRBJ2-7; 11 nucleotides agree with TRBD1. From germline, CDR1 is ENHRY and CDR2 SYGVKD. V dropped 0 bases and J dropped 3; count of bases not matched to a gene: 4. The CDR3 extends over 16 amino acids. The CDR3 DNA follows: TGTGCCATCAGTGAGTCGGGACAGGGGGTCTTCTACGAGCAGTACTTC. It specifies CAISESGQGVFYEQYF.

The chain uses TRBV14 and TRBJ2-7; D possibly corresponds to TRBD2 (6 bases). CDR3 size: 18 residues. V lost 0 bases to trimming and J lost 2 bases, with 20 bases between them. Germline V CDR1 and CDR2: SGHDN, FVKESK. The CDR3 reads CASSQDWGGWDSPYEQYF. The CDR3 DNA is TGTGCCAGCAGCCAAGATTGGGGAGGATGGGACTCCCCCTACGAGCAGTACTTC.

This chain's CDR3 is CASSQGQYGNIQYF. DNA of the CDR3: TGTGCCAGCAGCCAAGGGCAGTATGGAAACATTCAGTACTTC. This chain joins TRBV3-1 (or the pseudogene TRBV3-2) and TRBJ2-4; the D is unclear. Germline-derived CDR1 and CDR2 are LGHDT and YNNKEL (reference sequence). Trimming cost V 1 base and J 6 bases, with 10 bases left between them. The CDR3 contains 14 residues.

This clone was seen just once. Its ends do not fully match the called genes, so a read error is possible. The gene calls are TRBV5-1 and TRBJ2-1; TRBD1 matches at 7 bases. The CDR3 covers 19 residues. Germline V gives CDR1 SGHRS, CDR2 YFSETQ. CDR3 sequence reads: CASSLFAQGVPYSDNEQFF. The CDR3 DNA reads as TGCGCCAGCAGCTTGTTCGCCCAGGGGGTCCCCTACTCCGACAATGAGCAGTTCTTC.

The chain joins TRBV28 to TRBJ1-3, with 9 bases identical to TRBD1. CDR1 and CDR2 from the germline V gene are MDHEN and SYDVKM. The CDR3 extends over 20 amino acids. The V gene end was trimmed by 6 bases and the J gene end by 4 bases; junction bases not matched to a gene: 22. CDR3 region: CASSPLFRDRVTYIGNTIYF. CDR3 bases: TGTGCCAGCAGCCCCCTATTCCGGGACAGGGTTACTTATATCGGAAACACCATATATTTT.

The genes are TRBV5-1 and TRBJ2-5, with 7 bases that match TRBD2. Trimming removed 3 bases from V and 1 base from J; junction bases left unmatched: 9. The V gene's germline CDR1 is SGHRS and CDR2 YFSETQ. CDR3 length equals 16 residues. CDR3 loop: CASSWGRAGTQETQYF. CDR3 sequence (DNA): TGCGCCAGCAGCTGGGGGAGGGCAGGAACCCAAGAGACCCAGTACTTC.

The rearrangement links TRBV27 to TRBJ1-6, with TRBD1 matching over 7 bases. In germline, CDR1 is MNHEY, CDR2 SMNVEV (reference sequence). CDR3 length: 16 residues. Trimming at V came to 5 bases and at J to 7 bases, leaving 11 bases not matched to a gene. CDR3 amino acids: CASSIRQGGGNSPLHF. The CDR3 DNA reads TGTGCCAGCAGTATCAGACAGGGTGGAGGGAATTCACCCCTCCACTTT.

The chain has TRBV7-8 and TRBJ1-2; no clear D. Per germline, CDR1 SGHVS and CDR2 FQNEAQ. V was cut by 5 bases and J by 0 bases, with 13 bases left in between. The CDR3 is 15 amino acids. The CDR3 loop is CASSRMQATNYGYTF. The CDR3 DNA reads as TGTGCCAGCAGCCGTATGCAGGCTACTAACTATGGCTACACCTTC.

This sequence joins TRBV7-9 and TRBJ2-4; D perhaps matches TRBD1 (6 bases). Per the germline V gene, CDR1 is SEHNR and CDR2 is FQNEAQ (reference sequence). Trimming took off 5 bases at V and 1 base at J, with 12 bases between the two ends. This CDR3 has 15 amino acids. CDR3 bases: TGTGCCAGCAGCCGCGGGCAGGGGGCCAAAAACATTCAGTACTTC. This translates into CASSRGQGAKNIQYF.

This chain links TRBV29-1 with TRBJ2-3; 11 nucleotides line up with TRBD2. CDR3 size: 15 residues. CDR1 and CDR2 from the germline V gene are SQVTM and ANQGSEA. The ends lost 4 bases at V and 12 bases at J; junction bases unmatched: 15. CDR3 amino acids: CSVVSLAGGKSPQYF. For the CDR3, the DNA is TGCAGCGTTGTCAGCCTAGCGGGAGGAAAGTCTCCTCAGTATTTT.